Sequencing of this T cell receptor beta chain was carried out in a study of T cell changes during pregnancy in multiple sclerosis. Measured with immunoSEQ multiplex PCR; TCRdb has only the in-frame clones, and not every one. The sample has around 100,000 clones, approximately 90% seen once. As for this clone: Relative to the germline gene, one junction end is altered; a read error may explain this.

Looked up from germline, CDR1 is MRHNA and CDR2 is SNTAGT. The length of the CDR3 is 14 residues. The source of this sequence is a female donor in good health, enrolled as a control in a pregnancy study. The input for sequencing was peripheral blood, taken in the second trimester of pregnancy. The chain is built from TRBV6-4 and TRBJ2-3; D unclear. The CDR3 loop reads CASRNSYSTDMQYF. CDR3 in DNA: TGTGCCAGCAGAAACAGCTACAGCACAGATATGCAGTATTTT.